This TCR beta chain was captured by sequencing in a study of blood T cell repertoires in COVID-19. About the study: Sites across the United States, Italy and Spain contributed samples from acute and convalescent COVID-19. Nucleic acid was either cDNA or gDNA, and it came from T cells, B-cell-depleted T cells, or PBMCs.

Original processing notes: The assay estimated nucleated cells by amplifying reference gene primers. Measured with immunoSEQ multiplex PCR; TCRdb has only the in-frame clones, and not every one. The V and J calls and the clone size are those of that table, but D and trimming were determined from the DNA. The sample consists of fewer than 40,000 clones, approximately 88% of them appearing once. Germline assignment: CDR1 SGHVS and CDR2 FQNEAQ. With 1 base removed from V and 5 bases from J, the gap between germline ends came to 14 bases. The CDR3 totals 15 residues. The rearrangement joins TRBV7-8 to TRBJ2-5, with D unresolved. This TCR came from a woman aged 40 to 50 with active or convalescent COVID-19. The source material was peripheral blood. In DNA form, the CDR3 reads TGTGCCAGCAGCTTAGGGTCCGGGTATTTTGAGACCCAGTACTTC. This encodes CASSLGSGYFETQYF.